This TCR beta chain is from a study of T cell repertoires in cytomegalovirus infection (dated by TCRdb to about 2019). About the investigation overall: The peptide stimulations were aimed at well-studied HLA-B-restricted epitopes as well as recently identified HLA-C-restricted CMV epitopes, whose presentation resists viral immunomodulation. Donor HLA type was relevant to the analysis, as public TCR beta signatures indicated carriage of CMV infection together with the matching HLA type.

Sequencing took place on an Illumina HiSeq 1500. TCRdb reran the public reads through fastp at Q25 and MiXCR, keeping productive beta chains. A single entry per CDR3 protein holds the most common genes and DNA from its merged rows. The table for this sample lists approximately 500,000 distinct CDR3 sequences; roughly a third of them were counted only once. Jointly, the top ten make up roughly 17% of the sample. Broad study findings and their caveats: In both this cohort and an independent approximately 400-donor cohort, the cumulative frequency of public TCR beta family members distinguished carriers of CMV infection plus the relevant HLA type. The ex vivo response was dominated by HLA-C-restricted CMV-specific TCR beta clonotypes, which also provided the single most frequent clonotype in two of eight donors.

The treatment or condition label, as the study defines it: in vitro stimulation with specific CMV peptide epitopes to enrich CMV-specific T cells. The germline V gene specifies SGDLS as CDR1 and YYNGEE as CDR2. The CDR3 has 17 amino acids, counting the end cysteine and phenylalanine. Of all the DNA, just the CDR3 is kept, 51 bases in frame from base 1. V is cut by 4 bases and J by 5 bases, and the space between the germline ends is 22 bases. Points on this clonotype: The specificity of this receptor is unknown. No per-base quality is available; no much larger clone lies one base away.

The sequence came from a human donor in good health (CMV status not recorded). Some clones in this sample may be carry-over from other donors' samples. Material: cultured PBMCs, obtained from culture after CMV antigen stimulation. This chain is built from TRBV9 and TRBJ1-5; TRBD1 is perhaps the D gene, given 6 matching bases. CDR3 loop: CASSPPGRGEGDQPQHF. The base sequence is TGTGCCAGCAGCCCCCCTGGACGGGGAGAGGGGGATCAGCCCCAGCATTTT. The variable domain in full, with residues beyond the CDR3 obtained from the reference TRBV9 and TRBJ1-5 genes, is DSGVTQTPKHLITATGQRVTLRCSPRSGDLSVYWYQQSLDQGLQFLIQYYNGEERAKGNILERFSAQQFPDLHSELNLSSLELGDSALYFCASSPPGRGEGDQPQHFGDGTRLSIL.